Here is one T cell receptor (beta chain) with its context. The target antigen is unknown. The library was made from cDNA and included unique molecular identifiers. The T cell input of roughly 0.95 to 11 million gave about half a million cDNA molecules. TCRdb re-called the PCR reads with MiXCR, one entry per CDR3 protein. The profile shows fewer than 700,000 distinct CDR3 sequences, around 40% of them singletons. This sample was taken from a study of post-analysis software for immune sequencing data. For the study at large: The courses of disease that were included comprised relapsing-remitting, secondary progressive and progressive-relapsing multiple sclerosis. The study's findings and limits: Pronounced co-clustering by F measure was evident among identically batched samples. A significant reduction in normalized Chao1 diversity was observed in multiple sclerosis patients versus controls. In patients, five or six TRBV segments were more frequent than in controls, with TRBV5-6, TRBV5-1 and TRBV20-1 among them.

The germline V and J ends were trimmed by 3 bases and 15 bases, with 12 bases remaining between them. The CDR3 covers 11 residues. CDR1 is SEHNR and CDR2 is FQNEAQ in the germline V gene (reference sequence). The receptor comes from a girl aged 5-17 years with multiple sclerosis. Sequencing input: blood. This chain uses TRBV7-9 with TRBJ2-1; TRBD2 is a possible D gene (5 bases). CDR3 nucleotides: TGTGCCAGCAGCTTTGGAGGCGAAAGGTTCTTC. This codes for CASSFGGERFF. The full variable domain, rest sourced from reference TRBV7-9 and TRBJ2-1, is DTGVSQNPRHKITKRGQNVTFRCDPISEHNRLYWYRQTLGQGPEFLTYFQNEAQLEKSRLLSDRFSAERPKGSFSTLEIQRTEQGDSAMYLCASSFGGERFFGPGTRLTVL.